The source of this TCR beta chain is a study of cytomegalovirus exposure and HLA in healthy donors. PCR used 60 Vbeta primers and 13 Jbeta primers. Sequencing used immunoSEQ multiplex PCR; TCRdb keeps in-frame clones, though not all of them. The sample spans 90,000 to 120,000 clones; the ten largest clones claim 0.55% to 0.6%. Deletions cut 5 bases from V and 5 bases from J, with 12 bases between. The CDR3 loop spans 13 amino acids. Germline V gene sequence: CDR1 SGHVS, CDR2 FNYEAQ. The sequence came from a man aged 50-60 years in good health and CMV-seronegative. Source material: PBMCs. This sequence joins TRBV7-6 and TRBJ2-5, with a possible D match to TRBD1 (5 bases). Here the CDR3 reads CASSPQGYETQYF. The CDR3 region has the DNA TGTGCCAGCAGCCCGCAGGGTTATGAGACCCAGTACTTC.